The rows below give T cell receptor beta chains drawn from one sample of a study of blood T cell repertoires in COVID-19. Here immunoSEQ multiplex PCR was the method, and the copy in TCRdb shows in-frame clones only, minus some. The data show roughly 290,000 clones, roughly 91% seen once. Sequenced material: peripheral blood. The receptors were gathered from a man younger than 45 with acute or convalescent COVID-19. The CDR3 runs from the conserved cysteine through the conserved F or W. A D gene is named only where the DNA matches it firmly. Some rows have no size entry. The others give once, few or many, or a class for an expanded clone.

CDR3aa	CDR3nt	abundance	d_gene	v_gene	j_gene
CASRSQGPPYEQYF	TGTGCCAGCAGGTCACAGGGGCCTCCCTACGAGCAGTACTTC	-	TRBD1	TRBV28	TRBJ2-7
CASSLAPSQGSNYGYTF	TGTGCCAGCAGTTTAGCCCCCTCACAGGGGTCTAACTATGGCTACACCTTC	-	TRBD1	TRBV27	TRBJ1-2
CASSLGPSGEYF	TGTGCCAGCAGTTTAGGTCCCAGCGGGGAATACTTC	-	TRBD2	TRBV12-3/TRBV12-4	TRBJ2-5
CASGLAGSRGGYEQYF	TGTGCCAGCGGACTAGCGGGCTCTCGGGGGGGATACGAGCAGTACTTC	-	TRBD2	TRBV13	TRBJ2-7
CASSLAGGRGEKLFF	TGCGCCAGCAGCTTGGCCGGAGGGAGGGGTGAAAAACTGTTTTTT	-	-	TRBV5-1	TRBJ1-4
CASSLVETGAFYYGYTF	TGTGCCAGCAGCTTAGTAGAGACAGGGGCCTTTTACTATGGCTACACCTTC	-	TRBD1	TRBV7-9	TRBJ1-2
CASSLRQGGDTQYF	TGCGCCAGCAGCCTAAGACAGGGTGGCGATACGCAGTATTTT	-	TRBD1	TRBV5-1	TRBJ2-3
CASSQDRPSVYEQYF	TGTGCCAGCAGCCAAGATCGTCCGTCTGTTTACGAGCAGTACTTC	-	-	TRBV14	TRBJ2-7
CASSWPGQGGDEQFF	TGTGCCAGCAGCTGGCCGGGACAGGGCGGGGATGAGCAGTTCTTC	-	TRBD1	TRBV5-4	TRBJ2-1
CSVDSGIHGYTF	TGCAGCGTTGACTCCGGTATCCATGGCTACACCTTC	once	-	TRBV29-1	TRBJ1-2
CASSLSSNQPQHF	TGCGCCAGCAGCCTGAGTAGCAATCAGCCCCAGCATTTT	-	-	TRBV5-1	TRBJ1-5
CASSGQRNTGYTF	TGTGCCAGCAGCGGACAGCGAAATACTGGCTACACCTTC	-	-	TRBV9	TRBJ1-2
CATSDPGLAGDIDTQYF	TGTGCCACCAGTGACCCCGGACTAGCGGGAGATATAGATACGCAGTATTTT	once	TRBD2	TRBV24-1	TRBJ2-3
CATNTGAVGYTF	TGTGCCACCAATACAGGGGCTGTGGGCTACACCTTC	-	TRBD1	TRBV28	TRBJ1-2
CASSFNWGGTEAFF	TGTGCCAGCAGTTTCAACTGGGGAGGCACTGAAGCTTTCTTT	few	-	TRBV27	TRBJ1-1
CSVDPHLDAGHLLAEAFF	TGCAGCGTTGACCCCCACTTAGATGCGGGCCACCTATTGGCTGAAGCTTTCTTT	once	-	TRBV29-1	TRBJ1-1